Listed below are T cell receptor beta chains from one sample, sequenced in a study of siplizumab effects on memory and regulatory T cells. The assay was immunoSEQ multiplex PCR, and TCRdb's table has in-frame clones only and misses some. The sample holds some 100,000 clones; approximately 90% are singletons and the top ten take around 0.73%. The sequenced material came from Tregs sorted from blood. These receptors came from a human donor in good health. CDR3s leave out the opening cysteine and the closing phenylalanine or tryptophan.

TRBJ2-7	TRBV29-1	SVVTSGTYEQY
TRBJ2-1	TRBV5-1	ASSGQGVEQF
TRBJ2-7	TRBV6-6	ASKSTGGASYEQY
TRBJ1-1	TRBV6-1	ASSEQGGTEAF
TRBJ1-5	TRBV6-1	ASSEIPQQGAQH
TRBJ1-1	TRBV18	ASSNAGTGNTEAF
TRBJ1-5	TRBV2	ASSRQGIANQPQH
TRBJ2-1	TRBV7-9	ASQKMGGGSYNEQF
TRBJ1-1	TRBV10-3	AISDQGRYEAF
TRBJ2-3	TRBV28	ASSPPGQGEDTQY
TRBJ1-1	TRBV19	ASSIAIKQAEAF
TRBJ2-3	TRBV7-8	ASSFTYGTGGTDTQY
TRBJ2-5	TRBV6-5	ASSSGLAEETQY
TRBJ2-1	TRBV5-1	ASSGTSGRLGEQF
TRBJ1-2	TRBV18	ASSSTPEPYESGYT
TRBJ2-4	TRBV18	ASSPPNSIGIQY
TRBJ2-7	TRBV18	ASSSTSYEQY
TRBJ2-1	TRBV6-5	ASELRTGSYNEQF
TRBJ2-2	TRBV10-2	ASSETAGGTGELF
TRBJ2-7	TRBV7-9	ASSLETYEQY
TRBJ2-3	TRBV27	ASSPGGTDTQY
TRBJ1-2	TRBV7-9	ASSLRQSYGYT
TRBJ2-3	TRBV15	ATSRGPSGGSADTQY
TRBJ2-7	TRBV10-3	AISLGTYEQY
TRBJ1-2	TRBV2	ASSTAGTNYGYT
TRBJ1-1	TRBV29-1	SVTGGVTEAF
TRBJ2-7	TRBV29-1	SVLVGGNSEQY
TRBJ2-1	TRBV28	ASSLPGGLSNEQF
TRBJ2-3	TRBV4-1	ASSQDEGSTDTQY
TRBJ2-5	TRBV5-1	ASSLANRVETQY
TRBJ2-3	TRBV5-1	ASSFGATDTQY
TRBJ2-1	TRBV5-1	ASSLGDRDVNEQF
TRBJ1-2	TRBV6-5	ASSSSGYGYT
TRBJ2-4	TRBV20-1	SATLGIQY
TRBJ2-7	TRBV29-1	SVSGLAFHEQY
TRBJ2-2	TRBV5-1	ASSLIALHTGELF
TRBJ2-1	TRBV7-3	ASSPGTENNEQF
TRBJ1-2	TRBV7-9	ASSLDRVGYT
TRBJ2-7	TRBV6-1	ASRTVAYEQY
TRBJ2-1	TRBV5-1	ASSLRAGSSYNEQF
TRBJ1-1	TRBV5-6	ASSRGVWTEAF
TRBJ1-2	TRBV19	ASNGVWYGYT
TRBJ1-2	TRBV5-1	ASSLDGQGSGYT
TRBJ1-5	TRBV28	ASSLVGAWGNQPQH
TRBJ2-5	TRBV6-1	ASSATSGRATAETQY